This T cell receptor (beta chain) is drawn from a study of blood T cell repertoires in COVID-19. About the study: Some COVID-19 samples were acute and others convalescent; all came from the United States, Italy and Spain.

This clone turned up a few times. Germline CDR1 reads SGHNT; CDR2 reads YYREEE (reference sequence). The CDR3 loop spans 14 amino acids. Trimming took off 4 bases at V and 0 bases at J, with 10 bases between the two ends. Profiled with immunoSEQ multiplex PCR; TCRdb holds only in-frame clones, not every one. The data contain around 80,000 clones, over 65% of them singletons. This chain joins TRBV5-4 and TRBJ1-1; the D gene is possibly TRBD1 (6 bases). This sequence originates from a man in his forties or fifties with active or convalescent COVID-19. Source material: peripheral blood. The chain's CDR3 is CASSTAGVNTEAFF. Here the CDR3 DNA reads TGTGCCAGCAGCACCGCAGGGGTGAACACTGAAGCTTTCTTT.